Listed below are T cell receptor beta chains from one sample, sequenced in a study of CD8+CD57+ T cells in acquired aplastic anemia. TCRdb fed the reads into MiXCR, producing one record per CDR3 protein. The sample holds about 160,000 distinct CDR3 sequences, approximately 44% seen once. Material for sequencing was sorted CD4+, CD8+, or CD8+CD57+ T cells (not recorded which) from PBMCs. All receptors derive from a human donor in good health. CDR3s include the opening cysteine and the closing phenylalanine or tryptophan. D genes are given only for firm matches. Only part of the rows carry a size: once, few, many, or a class if the clone is expanded.

>-|TRBJ1-3|-|TRBV2
CASSEATASGNTIYF
TGTGCCAGCAGTGAAGCGACAGCCTCTGGAAACACCATATATTTT
>-|TRBJ1-2|many|TRBV11-2
CASSSVFPTGYTF
TGTGCCAGCAGCTCGGTTTTTCCCACGGGCTACACCTTC
>TRBD1|TRBJ2-3|many|TRBV25-1
CASSPTGQGVDTQYF
TGTGCCAGCAGCCCCACTGGGCAGGGGGTAGATACGCAGTATTTT
>TRBD2|TRBJ2-7|many|TRBV5-8
CASSYRLAGVYEQYF
TGTGCCAGCAGTTACCGACTAGCGGGAGTGTACGAGCAGTACTTC
>-|TRBJ1-6|-|TRBV18
CASSPGANSPLHF
TGTGCCAGCTCACCGGGGGCGAATTCACCCCTCCACTTT
>-|TRBJ1-3|few|TRBV6-5
CASSHRTGSGNTIYF
TGTGCCAGCAGTCACCGGACCGGGTCCGGAAACACCATATATTTT
>-|TRBJ2-5|once|TRBV20-1
CSAREGRVQETQYF
TGCAGTGCTAGAGAGGGCAGGGTACAAGAGACCCAGTACTTC
>-|TRBJ2-7|many|TRBV6-1
CASSPLAGTTEQYF
TGTGCCAGCAGTCCCCTGGCCGGGACAACCGAGCAGTACTTC
>-|TRBJ2-3|-|TRBV10-1
CASSENPGADTQYF
TGCGCCAGCAGTGAGAATCCGGGGGCAGATACGCAGTATTTT
>-|TRBJ1-6|-|TRBV20-1
CSAIRTADSPLHF
TGCAGTGCTATTCGGACAGCCGATTCACCCCTCCACTTT
>-|TRBJ2-3|few|TRBV24-1
CATSDLRGTDTQYF
TGTGCCACCAGTGATCTCAGGGGCACAGATACGCAGTATTTT
>-|TRBJ1-1|-|TRBV2
CASSVGNFGTEAFF
TGTGCCAGCAGTGTTGGAAACTTCGGCACTGAAGCTTTCTTT
>-|TRBJ2-5|-|TRBV2
CASSERGLKTQYF
TGTGCCAGCAGTGAAAGGGGCCTGAAGACCCAGTACTTC
>-|TRBJ2-4|many|TRBV20-1
CSATVTGTAKNIQYF
TGCAGTGCTACAGTAACCGGGACAGCCAAAAACATTCAGTACTTC
>TRBD2|TRBJ2-7|-|TRBV19
CASSIGRTSGRGAYEQYF
TGTGCCAGTAGTATAGGAAGGACTAGCGGGAGGGGCGCCTACGAGCAGTACTTC
>TRBD2|TRBJ2-3|few|TRBV6-5
CASSYYWASGRAVDTQYF
TGTGCCAGCAGTTACTATTGGGCTAGCGGGAGGGCCGTAGATACGCAGTATTTT
>-|TRBJ1-1|many|TRBV6-1
CASSDGTANTEAFF
TGTGCCAGCAGTGATGGGACGGCGAACACTGAAGCTTTCTTT
>TRBD2|TRBJ2-7|few|TRBV10-3
CAISPSGGAYEQYF
TGTGCCATCAGCCCTAGCGGGGGGGCCTACGAGCAGTACTTC
>-|TRBJ2-2|-|TRBV10-1
CASSDPHSGELFF
TGCGCCAGCAGTGATCCTCATTCCGGGGAGCTGTTTTTT
>-|TRBJ2-2|-|TRBV15
CATSRPPRSYTGELFF
TGTGCCACCAGCAGACCCCCCAGGAGCTACACCGGGGAGCTGTTTTTT
>TRBD1|TRBJ2-7|many|TRBV5-1
CASSSTTGGIYEQYF
TGCGCCAGCAGCTCGACGACAGGGGGCATCTACGAGCAGTACTTC
>-|TRBJ1-2|-|TRBV3-1
CASSQEGAGYGYTF
TGTGCCAGCAGCCAAGAAGGGGCAGGCTATGGCTACACCTTC
>-|TRBJ1-5|-|TRBV6-1
CASKGRIDNQPQHF
TGTGCCAGCAAGGGGAGGATCGACAATCAGCCCCAGCATTTT
>-|TRBJ2-5|many|TRBV12-3/TRBV12-4
CASSLGGSLWETQYF
TGTGCCAGCAGTTTAGGGGGCAGTCTATGGGAGACCCAGTACTTC
>-|TRBJ2-1|many|TRBV24-1
CATSDFGGVHVHREQFF
TGTGCCACCAGTGATTTTGGAGGGGTCCACGTACATCGGGAGCAGTTCTTC
>TRBD1|TRBJ2-1|-|TRBV25-1
CASSGRPGDRGRSDEQFF
TGTGCCAGCAGTGGTCGTCCCGGGGACAGGGGGAGAAGCGATGAGCAGTTCTTC
>-|TRBJ2-3|-|TRBV3-1
CASSPLPQPDTQYF
TGTGCCAGCAGCCCCTTACCTCAGCCAGATACGCAGTATTTT
>TRBD1|TRBJ1-6|many|TRBV5-1
CASSFPDRDNSPLHF
TGCGCCAGCAGCTTCCCGGACAGGGATAATTCACCCCTCCACTTT
>-|TRBJ1-1|many|TRBV20-1
CSARDEGKGAFF
TGCAGTGCTAGAGATGAGGGCAAGGGGGCTTTCTTT
>-|TRBJ1-2|-|TRBV5-1
CASNLGRGFDYGYAF
TGCGCCAGCAACTTAGGTAGGGGGTTCGATTATGGCTACGCCTTC
>TRBD2|TRBJ2-4|-|TRBV7-2
CASTRSGGIQYF
TGTGCCAGCACCCGGTCGGGAGGCATTCAGTACTTC
>-|TRBJ2-2|many|TRBV10-1
CASSEFSWGRNTGELFF
TGCGCCAGCAGTGAGTTTTCGTGGGGTAGGAACACCGGGGAGCTGTTTTTT
>-|TRBJ1-3|-|TRBV9
CASSVGNWPSGNTIYF
TGTGCCAGCAGCGTAGGGAACTGGCCTTCTGGAAACACCATATATTTT
>-|TRBJ2-3|-|TRBV11-2
CASSSSLNPTDTQYF
TGTGCCAGCAGCTCAAGTCTCAACCCTACAGATACGCAGTATTTT
>-|TRBJ2-2|-|TRBV5-4
CASSDSSAPTGELFF
TGTGCCAGCAGCGATAGTAGCGCGCCCACCGGGGAGCTGTTTTTT
>-|TRBJ2-7|-|TRBV18
CASSPSTSLDYEQYF
TGTGCCAGCTCACCATCAACCAGTCTCGACTACGAGCAGTACTTC
>-|TRBJ2-1|many|TRBV14
CASSHREHPYNEQFF
TGTGCCAGCAGCCATCGGGAGCATCCCTACAATGAGCAGTTCTTC
>TRBD1|TRBJ2-1|once|TRBV11-1
CASSLRDRGLHNEQFF
TGTGCCAGCAGCTTACGCGACAGGGGGCTCCACAATGAGCAGTTCTTC
>TRBD1|TRBJ1-2|many|TRBV20-1
CSADPRQGTDGYTF
TGCAGTGCCGACCCACGACAGGGGACCGACGGCTACACCTTC
>-|TRBJ1-1|-|TRBV25-1
CASSEFGNTEAFF
TGTGCCAGCAGTGAATTTGGGAACACTGAAGCTTTCTTT
>-|TRBJ2-2|-|TRBV25-1
CASSESKTLENTGELFF
TGTGCCAGCAGTGAATCTAAAACGTTAGAGAACACCGGGGAGCTGTTTTTT
>-|TRBJ2-7|-|TRBV5-6
CASSRDTTVTYEQYF
TGTGCCAGCAGCCGAGATACCACCGTCACCTACGAGCAGTACTTC
>-|TRBJ2-3|few|TRBV7-3
CASSLRAVRGKIEADTQYF
TGTGCCAGCAGCTTAAGGGCCGTAAGGGGGAAAATTGAAGCAGATACGCAGTATTTT
>-|TRBJ1-5|-|TRBV20-1
CSAIPGSNQPQHF
TGCAGTGCTATCCCAGGTAGCAATCAGCCCCAGCATTTT
>-|TRBJ1-1|few|TRBV10-3
CAISVERISNTEAFF
TGTGCCATCAGTGTGGAGAGGATATCGAACACTGAAGCTTTCTTT
>-|TRBJ2-3|many|TRBV6-1
CASSESRGRTDTQYF
TGTGCCAGCAGTGAATCTCGGGGACGCACAGATACGCAGTATTTT
>-|TRBJ1-2|many|TRBV29-1
CSVAGGENGYTF
TGCAGCGTTGCAGGAGGGGAGAATGGCTACACCTTC
>TRBD2|TRBJ2-2|-|TRBV6-1
CASRTSGKQSGELFF
TGTGCCAGCCGGACTAGCGGAAAGCAGTCCGGGGAGCTGTTTTTT
>TRBD1|TRBJ2-2|many|TRBV5-1
CASSRDRGNGELFF
TGCGCCAGCAGCAGGGACAGGGGTAACGGGGAGCTGTTTTTT
>-|TRBJ1-5|few|TRBV27
CASSLSIGGISNQPQHF
TGTGCCAGCAGTTTATCTATTGGCGGAATTAGCAATCAGCCCCAGCATTTT
>TRBD1|TRBJ1-1|many|TRBV11-1
CASSYPGGPTEAFF
TGTGCCAGCAGCTACCCAGGGGGCCCCACTGAAGCTTTCTTT
>TRBD1|TRBJ2-7|many|TRBV6-1
CASSRRDRANYEQYF
TGTGCCAGCAGTCGCCGGGACAGGGCTAACTACGAGCAGTACTTC
>TRBD1|TRBJ2-7|many|TRBV19
CASSRHVRQGAYEQYF
TGTGCCAGTAGCCGCCATGTGAGACAGGGGGCTTACGAGCAGTACTTC
>-|TRBJ2-7|many|TRBV7-9
CASSHSDHRGPDEQYF
TGTGCCAGCAGCCATAGCGACCACCGGGGGCCTGACGAGCAGTACTTC
>-|TRBJ2-2|-|TRBV2
CASRFWTTNTGELFF
TGTGCCAGCAGGTTTTGGACAACGAACACCGGGGAGCTGTTTTTT
>TRBD2|TRBJ2-7|-|TRBV7-9
CASSTTSGESYEQYF
TGCGCCAGCAGCACCACTAGCGGGGAGTCCTACGAGCAGTACTTC
>-|TRBJ1-3|-|TRBV29-1
CSVREGWNSGNTIYF
TGCAGCGTCCGGGAGGGGTGGAACTCTGGAAACACCATATATTTT
>TRBD1|TRBJ2-7|-|TRBV5-1
CASSLTGAKQGEQYF
TGCGCCAGCAGCCTGACAGGGGCCAAGCAGGGCGAGCAGTACTTC